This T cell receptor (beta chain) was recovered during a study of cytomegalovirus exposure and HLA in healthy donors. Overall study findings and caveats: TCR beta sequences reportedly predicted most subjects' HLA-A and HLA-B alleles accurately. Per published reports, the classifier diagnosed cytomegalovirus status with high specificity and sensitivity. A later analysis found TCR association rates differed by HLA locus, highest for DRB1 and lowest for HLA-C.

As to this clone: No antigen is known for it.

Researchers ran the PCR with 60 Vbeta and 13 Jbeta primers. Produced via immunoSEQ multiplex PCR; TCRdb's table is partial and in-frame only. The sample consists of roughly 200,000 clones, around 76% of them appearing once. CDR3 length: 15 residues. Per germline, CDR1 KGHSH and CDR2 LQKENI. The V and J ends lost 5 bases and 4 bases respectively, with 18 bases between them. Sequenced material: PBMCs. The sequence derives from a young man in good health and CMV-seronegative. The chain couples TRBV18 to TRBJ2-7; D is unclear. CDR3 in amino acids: CASSGSVNRDYEQYF. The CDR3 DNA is TGTGCCAGCTCAGGCTCCGTAAACAGAGATTACGAGCAGTACTTC.